This TCR beta chain was retrieved from a study of Graves' ophthalmopathy and Graves' hyperthyroidism. Study background: Pretreatment peripheral blood was obtained at initial diagnosis.

Study observations and caveats: Ophthalmopathy could be told apart from stable hyperthyroidism by a 13-signature model (roughly 90% sensitivity, about 81% specificity).

In the case of this clonotype: Its matching antigen is unknown.

The TCR beta CDR3 regions underwent amplification from RNA transcripts. After a first-round RT-PCR with HTBI primers, a second-round multiplex PCR was run. TCRdb processed the multiplex PCR reads anew with MiXCR; each CDR3 protein has one entry. Altogether over 500,000 distinct CDR3 sequences are present, around a fifth being singletons, with the ten largest covering around 6.9%. The sequencing input was peripheral blood. The receptor's source is a woman between 18 and 30 years old with stable Graves' hyperthyroidism. Some clones in this sample may be carry-over from other donors' samples.

CDR3 bases: TGTGCCAGCAGTTTATTTGCGGTGACAGGGGGCCAGTACGAGCAGTACTTC. Amino acids: CASSLFAVTGGQYEQYF. V is TRBV28 and J is TRBJ2-7; 10 bases align to TRBD1. Germline CDR1 and CDR2: MDHEN and SYDVKM. V dropped 1 base and J dropped 4; count of bases not matched to a gene: 10. The CDR3 contains 17 residues.